A single sample gave rise to the 12 T cell receptor beta chains below, sequenced in a study of shared clonotypes between healthy human individuals. TCRdb's table, derived via immunoSEQ multiplex PCR, lists solely in-frame clones and lacks some. Of 2 million to 2.5 million clones listed, approximately 90% are singletons. The sequencing sample was made of naive CD4+ T cells from PBMCs. Subset given: CD45RA+ positively selected. The receptors here all came from a man between 18 and 35 years old in good health. Some clones in this sample may be carry-over from other donors' samples.

The chain couples TRBV27 to TRBJ1-1; the match to TRBD1 covers 7 bases. CDR1 MNHEY and CDR2 SMNVEV come from the germline V gene (reference sequence). The CDR3 runs 17 residues. Germline trimming cut 1 base from V and 2 bases from J; bases unmatched to any gene: 10. The CDR3 DNA is TGTGCCAGCAGTTTATATGGGCAGGGGGTTAAAAACACTGAAGCTTTCTTT. Residues: CASSLYGQGVKNTEAFF.

The chain employs TRBV6-6 and TRBJ1-3; 7 bases match TRBD1. Germline lookup yields CDR1 MNHNY and CDR2 SVGAGI (reference sequence). Germline trimming cut 6 bases from V and 0 bases from J; bases unmatched to any gene: 5. This CDR3 is 15 amino acids long. CDR3 sequence (DNA): TGTGCCAGCAGACGGACAGGTCTCTCTGGAAACACCATATATTTT. Protein: CASRRTGLSGNTIYF.

This clone was seen a single time. V usage is TRBV28 and J usage is TRBJ2-4; D not certain. In germline, CDR1 is MDHEN, CDR2 SYDVKM. The germline V and J ends were trimmed by 6 bases and 3 bases, with 9 bases remaining between them. The CDR3 has 13 residues. The CDR3 loop reads CASSRALKNIQYF. Here the CDR3 DNA reads TGTGCCAGCAGCCGAGCCCTCAAAAACATTCAGTACTTC.

This chain links TRBV5-4 with TRBJ2-7, with D possibly matching TRBD2 (6 bases). The germline V and J ends were trimmed by 4 bases and 3 bases, with 20 bases remaining between them. The CDR3 is 16 residues long. Germline V gives CDR1 SGHNT, CDR2 YYREEE (reference sequence). The CDR3 DNA reads as TGTGCCAGCAGCCAAATACTGGGACTCGGGGGCTACGAGCAGTACTTC. Translated, it gives CASSQILGLGGYEQYF.

This chain links TRBV5-1 with TRBJ2-2; no definite D call. V lost 2 bases, J lost 0 bases, and 11 bases lay in between. In germline, CDR1 is SGHRS, CDR2 YFSETQ. The CDR3 loop spans 16 amino acids. CDR3 in amino acids: CASSLPRAANTGELFF. The CDR3 DNA reads TGCGCCAGCAGCTTACCGCGAGCCGCGAACACCGGGGAGCTGTTTTTT.

This chain uses TRBV5-1 with TRBJ2-5; possibly TRBD1 for D (6 bases). The germline V gene has CDR1 SGHRS and CDR2 YFSETQ. The CDR3 consists of 15 residues. Trimming shortened V by 4 bases and J by 2 bases, and 15 bases separated the two germline ends. The chain's CDR3 is CASSLTGQIQETQYF. In DNA form, the CDR3 reads TGCGCCAGCAGCCTCACCGGACAGATTCAAGAGACCCAGTACTTC.

The chain couples TRBV19 to TRBJ1-4; D call uncertain. CDR3 length: 14 amino acids. Germline V gives CDR1 LNHDA, CDR2 SQIVND (reference sequence). Trimming took 8 bases from V and 7 from J, leaving 17 bases between them. The CDR3 DNA follows: TGTGCCAGTGCCCACTCCATTAATGGTGAAAAACTGTTTTTT. It yields the protein CASAHSINGEKLFF.

The chain employs TRBV28 and TRBJ2-2, with D uncertain. V lost 4 bases to trimming and J lost 1 base, with 1 base between them. CDR3 size: 12 residues. Germline CDR1 and CDR2: MDHEN and SYDVKM. This CDR3 is CASSWNTGELFF. In DNA form, the CDR3 reads TGTGCCAGCAGTTGGAACACCGGGGAGCTGTTTTTT.

The chain links TRBV14 to TRBJ2-7; tentatively, D is TRBD2 (5 bases). V lost 2 bases and J 6 bases, leaving 11 bases between the germline ends. This CDR3 is 13 amino acids long. Germline CDR1 and CDR2: SGHDN and FVKESK. Here the CDR3 reads CASSQRVRGEQYF. The CDR3 DNA reads TGTGCCAGCAGCCAACGAGTTCGGGGCGAGCAGTACTTC.

The chain links TRBV2 to TRBJ2-5; no clear D gene. The CDR3 spans 13 residues. Trimming cost V 2 bases and J 5 bases, with 9 bases left between them. CDR1 is SNHLY and CDR2 is FYNNEI in the germline V gene. The CDR3 is CASSESPRETQYF. CDR3 DNA sequence: TGTGCCAGCAGTGAATCCCCCAGGGAGACCCAGTACTTC.

About this clone: A much bigger clone sits one base away, suggesting this may be a read error. Other DNA sequences in the sample encode the same CDR3. This rearrangement joins TRBV28 to TRBJ2-7; no clear D. V was pared by 4 bases and J by 3 bases, with 1 base between. From germline, CDR1 is MDHEN and CDR2 SYDVKM. This CDR3 comprises 10 residues. The CDR3 nucleotides are TGTGCCAGCAGTTACTACGAGCAGTACTTC. As protein: CASSYYEQYF. Filled out from reference TRBV28 and TRBJ2-7, the complete variable domain reads DVKVTQSSRYLVKRTGEKVFLECVQDMDHENMFWYRQDPGLGLRLIYFSYDVKMKEKGDIPEGYSVSREKKERFSLILESASTNQTSMYLCASSYYEQYFGPGTRLTVT.

The rearrangement joins TRBV4-1 to TRBJ2-1; D unresolved. The CDR3 sequence is 14 residues long. V dropped 1 base and J dropped 9 bases, with 13 bases sitting between them. Looked up from germline, CDR1 is MGHRA and CDR2 is YSYEKL. The DNA for the CDR3 is TGCGCCAGCAGCCAAGGTTCGTATCGCACTGAGCAGTTCTTC. Translated, it gives CASSQGSYRTEQFF.